Given below is one T cell receptor (beta chain) in context. Its antigen remains unidentified. The data originate from a study of blood T cells in healthy people across ages. CDR3 length: 17 amino acids. CDR1 and CDR2 (germline): DFQATT, SNEGSKA (reference sequence). The ends lost 0 bases at V and 4 bases at J; junction bases unmatched: 6. Study outcomes and limitations: Investigators viewed diversity estimates from one million T cells as underestimates, the study reported. Researchers said unsorted PBMCs prevented a conclusive naive versus antigen-experienced comparison.

The use of a sample-barcoded 5' primer and a J-beta primer mix characterized a second PCR of roughly 7 to 11 cycles. The authors tagged each cDNA molecule using a template-switch adaptor with 12 random nucleotides. TCRdb re-called the 5' RACE reads through MiXCR, storing one row per CDR3 protein. Seen here are around 710,000 distinct CDR3 sequences, about 42% observed once, and the top ten hold 20% to 25%. The chain is built from TRBV20-1 and TRBJ2-1; 13 nucleotides align to TRBD2. This sequence was found in a woman in her sixties in good health. The sample taken for sequencing was blood. CDR3 sequence: CSAREPPGLAGYNEQFF. The CDR3 DNA reads TGCAGTGCTAGAGAACCGCCGGGACTAGCGGGGTACAATGAGCAGTTCTTC.